These T cell receptor beta chains were read from a single sample in a study of shared clonotypes between healthy human individuals. The method was immunoSEQ multiplex PCR; TCRdb's version includes in-frame clones alone and lacks a portion of them. The table lists roughly 650,000 clones, almost 97% of them singletons. Sample: naive CD4+ T cells sorted from blood. These receptors were taken from a woman aged 25-40 years in good health. The CDR3 runs from the conserved cysteine through the conserved F or W. Fields, in order: clone size, D gene, V gene, J gene, CDR3 protein, CDR3 DNA. The D gene is left open where the match is weak. A row's size may be missing; if present it is once, few, many or a size class.

abundance: .; d_gene: .; v_gene: TRBV6-6; j_gene: TRBJ2-7; CDR3aa: CASSYGDLLSYEQYF; CDR3nt: TGTGCCAGCAGTTACGGGGACTTGCTATCCTACGAGCAGTACTTC
abundance: .; d_gene: .; v_gene: TRBV6-4; j_gene: TRBJ2-7; CDR3aa: CASSGVQEGSYEQYF; CDR3nt: TGTGCCAGCAGTGGGGTCCAGGAGGGTAGCTACGAGCAGTACTTC
abundance: .; d_gene: TRBD1; v_gene: TRBV7-6; j_gene: TRBJ1-5; CDR3aa: CASSGQGRAQPQHF; CDR3nt: TGTGCCAGCAGCGGACAGGGTCGGGCTCAGCCCCAGCATTTT
abundance: .; d_gene: TRBD2; v_gene: TRBV5-6; j_gene: TRBJ2-3; CDR3aa: CASSGTSGPSYTQYF; CDR3nt: TGTGCCAGCAGCGGGACTAGCGGGCCGAGCTATACGCAGTATTTT
abundance: .; d_gene: TRBD2; v_gene: TRBV11-3; j_gene: TRBJ2-1; CDR3aa: CASSFTSGSYSEQFF; CDR3nt: TGTGCCAGCAGCTTTACTAGCGGGAGTTATAGTGAGCAGTTCTTC
abundance: once; d_gene: TRBD1; v_gene: TRBV4-1; j_gene: TRBJ1-5; CDR3aa: CASRSAPGQPNQPQHF; CDR3nt: TGCGCCAGCAGGTCTGCGCCGGGACAGCCCAATCAGCCCCAGCATTTT
abundance: .; d_gene: .; v_gene: TRBV6-5; j_gene: TRBJ2-7; CDR3aa: CASRRHSKAYEQYF; CDR3nt: TGTGCCAGCAGGCGGCACAGTAAGGCCTACGAGCAGTACTTC
abundance: .; d_gene: .; v_gene: TRBV18; j_gene: TRBJ1-3; CDR3aa: CASSPQDGSGNTIYF; CDR3nt: TGTGCCAGCTCACCACAGGACGGCTCTGGAAACACCATATATTTT
abundance: .; d_gene: TRBD2; v_gene: TRBV7-6; j_gene: TRBJ2-3; CDR3aa: CASSPRSPGLAGGFLSTDTQYF; CDR3nt: TGTGCCAGCAGCCCCCGGAGCCCGGGACTAGCGGGAGGGTTCCTCAGCACAGATACGCAGTATTTT
abundance: .; d_gene: .; v_gene: TRBV28; j_gene: TRBJ1-6; CDR3aa: CASRAPGRGNNSPLHF; CDR3nt: TGTGCCAGCAGAGCCCCGGGGAGGGGAAATAATTCACCCCTCCACTTT
abundance: once; d_gene: TRBD1; v_gene: TRBV5-1; j_gene: TRBJ1-3; CDR3aa: CASSLVGTVSGNTIYF; CDR3nt: TGCGCCAGCAGCTTGGTCGGGACAGTCTCTGGAAACACCATATATTTT